This is a list of T cell receptor beta chains from one sample in a study of early T cells in non-severe SARS-CoV-2 infection. Each CDR3 protein gets one entry after TCRdb re-called the 5' RACE reads with MiXCR. This sample has about 90,000 distinct CDR3 sequences, with roughly 14% found just once. The sample was whole blood. These receptors were taken from an adult who was a healthcare worker with PCR-confirmed SARS-CoV-2 infection or an uninfected control (not recorded which). Each CDR3 is given with its conserved first and last residue. Fields, in order: J gene, V gene, clone size, D gene, CDR3 DNA, CDR3 protein. D genes are given only for firm matches. Clone size is given for some rows only: seen once, a few or many times, or a class if the clone is expanded.

J gene: TRBJ2-7; V gene: TRBV3-1; clone size: .; D gene: TRBD1; CDR3 DNA: TGTGCCAGCAGCCAAGATCAGGGGGCGGGGGAGCAGTACTTC; CDR3 protein: CASSQDQGAGEQYF
J gene: TRBJ2-1; V gene: TRBV27; clone size: .; D gene: .; CDR3 DNA: TGTGCCAGCAGTTTAAGTGGGGATGAGCAGTTCTTC; CDR3 protein: CASSLSGDEQFF
J gene: TRBJ2-1; V gene: TRBV7-3; clone size: few; D gene: .; CDR3 DNA: TGTGCCAGCAGCATCGACGCGGGCAATGAGCAGTTCTTC; CDR3 protein: CASSIDAGNEQFF
J gene: TRBJ1-4; V gene: TRBV5-1; clone size: .; D gene: .; CDR3 DNA: TGCGCCAGCAGCTTGACGGACACTGCCTCAGGAAAACTGTTTTTT; CDR3 protein: CASSLTDTASGKLFF
J gene: TRBJ2-5; V gene: TRBV7-9; clone size: .; D gene: TRBD2; CDR3 DNA: TGTGCCAGCAGCTTAGCCCCTAGCGGGCAAGAGACCCAGTACTTC; CDR3 protein: CASSLAPSGQETQYF
J gene: TRBJ2-3; V gene: TRBV6-5; clone size: .; D gene: TRBD1; CDR3 DNA: TGTGCCAGCAGACAAACAGGGGTTGGGCCAGATACGCAGTATTTT; CDR3 protein: CASRQTGVGPDTQYF
J gene: TRBJ1-3; V gene: TRBV24-1; clone size: .; D gene: .; CDR3 DNA: TGTGCCACCAGTGATCTTGGAAACACCATATATTTT; CDR3 protein: CATSDLGNTIYF
J gene: TRBJ1-2; V gene: TRBV9; clone size: many; D gene: TRBD1; CDR3 DNA: TGTGCCAGCAGCACCCACTGGGGACAGGGATTTAACTATGGCTACACCTTC; CDR3 protein: CASSTHWGQGFNYGYTF
J gene: TRBJ2-3; V gene: TRBV7-9; clone size: many; D gene: .; CDR3 DNA: TGTGCCAGCAGCCCGCGGGGGCCAGATACGCAGTATTTT; CDR3 protein: CASSPRGPDTQYF
J gene: TRBJ1-4; V gene: TRBV28; clone size: .; D gene: TRBD1; CDR3 DNA: TGTGCCAGCAGTTTCCGTTGGGCCAGGGGGAGTGAAAAACTGTTTTTT; CDR3 protein: CASSFRWARGSEKLFF
J gene: TRBJ2-1; V gene: TRBV7-3; clone size: .; D gene: .; CDR3 DNA: TGTGCCAGCAGCCGTAGCGGTACCAAGCAGTTCTTC; CDR3 protein: CASSRSGTKQFF
J gene: TRBJ1-2; V gene: TRBV3-1; clone size: few; D gene: .; CDR3 DNA: TGTGCCAGCAGCCAAGGGGAGGCGTACTATGGCTACACCTTC; CDR3 protein: CASSQGEAYYGYTF
J gene: TRBJ2-2; V gene: TRBV29-1; clone size: .; D gene: TRBD1; CDR3 DNA: TGCAGCGTTGAACCAAGGGGGCCCGGGGAGCTGTTTTTT; CDR3 protein: CSVEPRGPGELFF
J gene: TRBJ2-7; V gene: TRBV7-2; clone size: .; D gene: .; CDR3 DNA: TGTGCCAGCAGCTTGGGCGGGACTCTCTACGAGCAGTACTTC; CDR3 protein: CASSLGGTLYEQYF
J gene: TRBJ2-1; V gene: TRBV11-3; clone size: .; D gene: .; CDR3 DNA: TGTGCCAGCAGCTTAGATGGGATTGGGCAAAATGAGCAGTTCTTC; CDR3 protein: CASSLDGIGQNEQFF
J gene: TRBJ2-7; V gene: TRBV28; clone size: .; D gene: TRBD1; CDR3 DNA: TGTGCCAGCGGAACCCCTGGACAGGGGATCTCCTACGAGCAGTACTTC; CDR3 protein: CASGTPGQGISYEQYF
J gene: TRBJ1-1; V gene: TRBV24-1; clone size: many; D gene: .; CDR3 DNA: TGTGCCACCAGTGATCGACACGACACTGAAGCTTTCTTT; CDR3 protein: CATSDRHDTEAFF